This paragraph covers one TCR beta chain sequence. The target antigen is unknown. One base away lies a much larger clone, so this may be a sequencing read error. From germline, CDR1 is SGHKS and CDR2 YYEKEE (reference sequence). The CDR3 runs 16 residues. The data belong to a study of regulatory T cells in long-lasting Graves disease. The authors built TCR beta libraries using iRepertoire HTBI primers and Arm-PCR of CDR3 regions. TCRdb itself ran the multiplex PCR reads through MiXCR, one entry per CDR3 protein. The sample comprises 350,000 to 500,000 distinct CDR3 sequences, roughly 21% of which are singletons, and roughly an eighth rests with the top ten. The study, taken as a whole, reports: Newly diagnosed Graves' patients had higher TCR diversity than persistent ones. Thyroid tissue was not sampled; only peripheral blood was.

Time point described: persistent/refractory GD, antithyroid drugs over 5 years with positive TRAb. TCR sequences were obtained from RNA taken from PBMCs. It was by American Thyroid Association guidelines that Graves' disease was diagnosed. The sequencing here drew on peripheral blood mononuclear cells (PBMCs), taken when the disease was refractory, from a patient treated with antithyroid drugs. The sequence was collected from a female donor with Graves disease. The chain combines TRBV5-5 with TRBJ2-5, with 7 bases matching TRBD1. CDR3: CASSLRQGSYQEAQYF. The CDR3 region has the DNA TGTGCCAGCAGCTTAAGACAGGGCTCGTACCAAGAGGCCCAGTACTTC.